This entry concerns a single T cell receptor (beta chain). Its recognized antigen is unknown. No quality values exist for individual bases; no much larger clone is one base distant. Other DNA variants within this sample encode the same CDR3. The data stem from a study of OX40 agonist ivuxolimab in advanced cancers. In terms of the full investigation: Ivuxolimab was a fully human IgG2 agonistic monoclonal antibody targeting the costimulatory receptor OX40 (CD134). Prior anti-PD-1, anti-PD-L1 or anti-CTLA-4 therapy was permitted, and 35% to 40% of dose-escalation patients had received checkpoint inhibitors. The monotherapy dose-escalation portion (N of about 49 patients) of the phase I ivuxolimab trial is reported in the paper. Peripheral TCRbeta sequencing was intended to test whether TCR sequence diversity was altered and clonal T-cell expansion was caused by ivuxolimab. Intravenous ivuxolimab was administered to patients every 2 weeks at six dose levels: 0.01, 0.1, 0.3, 1.5, 3 and 10 mg/kg. The dose-escalation cohort was around 83% male with a mean age of around 64 years, ranging from roughly 23 to 85. Among the approximately 50 dose-escalation patients, roughly 20 had hepatocellular carcinoma, around 15 melanoma, 9 renal cell carcinoma and 9 head and neck cancer. Partial responses occurred in three dose-escalation patients: two with cutaneous melanoma and one with hepatocellular carcinoma. The research as a whole found: At doses of 0.1 to 3.0 mg/kg, clonal expansion of both CD4+ and CD8+ T cells in blood was seen between baseline and week 6. Low levels of normalized T-cell clonal expansion were also seen in some patients who did not respond. In the 0.1-3.0 mg/kg groups, partial responders were among the patients with the lowest normalized peripheral clonal expansion, particularly in CD8+ T cells. On average, CD8+ T cells showed more expanded clones than CD4+ T cells after ivuxolimab. Antigen specificity was not determined for the clonally expanded peripheral T cells.

The trial excluded patients who had a history of autoimmune disease or who were on systemic immunosuppression. Peripheral blood for TCR sequencing was collected from all dose cohorts at baseline, on cycle 4 day 1, and on cycle 7 day 1. The samples were drawn from a first-in-human, open-label, multicenter phase I dose-escalation trial of ivuxolimab. The trial enrolled adults with locally advanced or metastatic head and neck squamous cell, hepatocellular, melanoma or renal cell carcinoma. Before TCR sequencing, CD4+ and CD8+ T cells were separately sorted from peripheral blood. The CDR3 holds 14 amino acids from the cysteine to the phenylalanine. Only CDR3 DNA remains: 42 bases, in frame from the first base. The V end loses 1 base and the J end loses 0 bases, and a stretch of 7 bases separates them. CDR1 is given as SGHRS and CDR2 as YFSETQ, both from the germline V gene. Genomic DNA was extracted from sorted cells for sequencing of the TCRbeta CDR3 region. TCRbeta CDR3 regions were sequenced using the immunoSEQ Assay. The immuneACCESS repertoire file appears here via TCRdb, limited to in-frame rearrangements. These files lack a portion of the clones; in checked studies, under half of the deficit traces to unresolved V genes, and the cause of the others is not known. For this sample there are about 45,000 clones; 75% to 90% appear just once. The ten top clones hold approximately 16% of the sample.

The V and J genes are TRBV5-1 and TRBJ1-1, with the D gene call left open. Sequences were derived from CD4+ or CD8+ T cells sorted from blood, sampled in a trial of the OX40 agonist ivuxolimab. This clonotype was sampled from an adult with an advanced solid tumor such as melanoma, head and neck, liver or kidney cancer. Here is the DNA: TGCGCCAGCAGCTTGACGGACTTGAACACTGAAGCTTTCTTT. It translates to CASSLTDLNTEAFF.